The rows below give T cell receptor beta chains drawn from one sample of a study of T-cell memory formation after mild COVID-19. Via MiXCR, TCRdb re-called the 5' RACE reads, giving one row per CDR3 protein. This table has roughly 610,000 distinct CDR3 sequences, roughly 17% appearing once. The source material was PBMCs or a T cell subset sorted from them (not recorded which). The receptors were sampled from an adult woman who had mild COVID-19 (a few samples of this study predate the infection). Cell type and time point are not known. The CDR3 runs from the conserved cysteine through the conserved F or W. A D gene is named only where the DNA matches it firmly. Size is stated for part of the rows, as once, few or many counts, or as a class when the clone is expanded.

d_gene	v_gene	abundance	j_gene	CDR3aa	CDR3nt
.	TRBV7-6	few	TRBJ1-1	CASSLDGVDAFF	TGTGCCAGCAGCTTAGACGGGGTCGACGCTTTCTTT
TRBD1	TRBV11-2	.	TRBJ1-2	CASSLGQGSSGYTF	TGTGCCAGCAGCTTGGGACAGGGATCGTCGGGCTACACCTTC
TRBD1	TRBV5-6	few	TRBJ2-1	CASSSPGQGDEQFF	TGTGCCAGCAGCTCTCCGGGACAGGGGGATGAGCAGTTCTTC
.	TRBV5-1	.	TRBJ2-3	CASTKGSPDTQYF	TGCGCCAGCACTAAAGGGAGCCCAGATACGCAGTATTTT
.	TRBV7-9	many	TRBJ2-5	CASSFLGETQYF	TGTGCCAGCAGCTTTCTAGGGGAGACCCAGTACTTC
.	TRBV3-1	.	TRBJ2-7	CASSHYYEQYF	TGTGCCAGCAGCCACTACTACGAGCAGTACTTC
TRBD2	TRBV7-9	few	TRBJ2-1	CASSLYGTSGGEQFF	TGTGCCAGCAGCTTATATGGGACTAGCGGGGGAGAGCAGTTCTTC
.	TRBV7-9	many	TRBJ2-7	CASSSPSYEQYF	TGCGCCAGCAGCTCTCCCTCCTACGAGCAGTACTTC
.	TRBV20-1	few	TRBJ2-7	CSAPRGRSFTQQYF	TGCAGTGCTCCTCGAGGTCGCTCCTTTACGCAGCAGTACTTC
.	TRBV5-6	.	TRBJ2-1	CASSSDFLGNEQFF	TGTGCCAGCAGCTCGGATTTCTTGGGGAATGAGCAGTTCTTC
TRBD1	TRBV7-9	few	TRBJ1-2	CASSPYRGANYGYTF	TGTGCCAGCAGCCCTTACAGGGGAGCTAACTATGGCTACACCTTC
.	TRBV12-3/TRBV12-4	.	TRBJ2-1	CASSAPRGREHQFF	TGTGCCAGCAGTGCCCCGCGGGGGCGGGAGCACCAGTTCTTC
.	TRBV12-3/TRBV12-4	.	TRBJ1-4	CASTLDREKLFF	TGTGCCAGCACCCTCGACAGGGAAAAACTGTTTTTT
.	TRBV7-8	.	TRBJ2-3	CASSLLPGRDTQYF	TGTGCCAGCAGCTTACTCCCGGGACGAGATACGCAGTATTTT
TRBD1	TRBV7-2	few	TRBJ2-3	CASSSGQGPDTQYF	TGTGCCAGCAGCTCGGGACAGGGACCAGATACGCAGTATTTT
TRBD2	TRBV24-1	few	TRBJ2-1	CATSDFAGGPANEQFF	TGTGCCACCAGTGATTTTGCGGGAGGGCCTGCCAATGAGCAGTTCTTC
TRBD1	TRBV7-9	once	TRBJ2-7	CASSTDYGQGENEQYF	TGTGCCAGCAGCACCGACTACGGACAGGGGGAAAACGAGCAGTACTTC
.	TRBV7-6	.	TRBJ2-7	CASSLVSGFSSYEQYF	TGTGCCAGCAGCTTAGTGTCAGGGTTTAGCTCCTACGAGCAGTACTTC
.	TRBV5-1	.	TRBJ1-6	CASSLGAGENSPLHF	TGCGCCAGCAGCTTGGGGGCAGGGGAGAATTCACCCCTCCACTTT
.	TRBV6-2/TRBV6-3	.	TRBJ1-2	CASSYVGYGYTF	TGTGCCAGCAGTTACGTGGGCTATGGCTACACCTTC
.	TRBV29-1	.	TRBJ2-2	CSVNREAGELFF	TGCAGCGTTAACAGGGAGGCCGGGGAGCTGTTTTTT
TRBD1	TRBV6-5	.	TRBJ1-5	CASSPTGLGQPQHF	TGTGCCAGCAGCCCGACAGGGTTGGGTCAGCCCCAGCATTTT
TRBD1	TRBV4-3	.	TRBJ2-3	CASSQNRGLTDTQYF	TGCGCCAGCAGCCAAAACAGGGGTTTGACAGATACGCAGTATTTT
TRBD2	TRBV12-3/TRBV12-4	.	TRBJ2-4	CASSFWEGSRLAKNIQYF	TGTGCCAGCAGTTTCTGGGAGGGTAGTCGGTTAGCCAAAAACATTCAGTACTTC
.	TRBV7-2	.	TRBJ2-3	CASSFSPLSGHPGDTQYF	TGTGCCAGCAGCTTTTCCCCACTAAGCGGTCACCCGGGGGATACGCAGTATTTT
.	TRBV20-1	.	TRBJ2-3	CSASSASTDTQYF	TGCAGTGCTAGTAGTGCTAGCACAGATACGCAGTATTTT
.	TRBV7-9	few	TRBJ2-1	CASSPTVGSSYNEQFF	TGTGCCAGCAGTCCCACGGTGGGGAGCTCCTACAATGAGCAGTTCTTC
.	TRBV18	few	TRBJ1-1	CASSKGQMNTEAFF	TGTGCCAGCTCCAAAGGACAGATGAACACTGAAGCTTTCTTT
TRBD2	TRBV20-1	.	TRBJ2-7	CSARDEAGSSYEQYF	TGCAGTGCTAGAGATGAAGCGGGATCGTCCTACGAGCAGTACTTC
TRBD1	TRBV12-3/TRBV12-4	.	TRBJ1-1	CASSPRDRPKMNTEAFF	TGTGCCAGCAGCCCTCGGGACAGGCCTAAAATGAACACTGAAGCTTTCTTT
.	TRBV6-5	.	TRBJ1-6	CASSYQAASSSSPLHF	TGTGCCAGCAGTTATCAGGCAGCTTCCTCCTCTTCACCCCTCCACTTT
TRBD1	TRBV9	.	TRBJ1-5	CASSGGTGNQPQHF	TGTGCCAGCAGCGGGGGGACAGGGAATCAGCCCCAGCATTTT
.	TRBV6-5	few	TRBJ2-2	CASSFISTGELFF	TGTGCCAGCAGTTTTATCAGTACGGGGGAGCTGTTTTTT
TRBD1	TRBV9	few	TRBJ2-5	CASSAHRGLGETQYF	TGTGCCAGCAGCGCCCACAGGGGCCTCGGAGAGACCCAGTACTTC
TRBD1	TRBV6-5	.	TRBJ2-2	CASSYTSRGQGVAGELFF	TGTGCCAGCAGTTATACCTCCCGGGGACAGGGTGTAGCCGGGGAGCTGTTTTTT
.	TRBV10-3	.	TRBJ2-7	CAIGQYYEQYF	TGTGCCATAGGACAGTACTACGAGCAGTACTTC
.	TRBV19	.	TRBJ1-1	CASSTGRWGPEAFF	TGTGCCAGTAGCACAGGGAGGTGGGGGCCTGAAGCTTTCTTT
TRBD2	TRBV29-1	.	TRBJ2-2	CSVEDGLAGNTGELFF	TGCAGCGTTGAGGATGGACTAGCGGGGAACACCGGGGAGCTGTTTTTT
.	TRBV5-1	few	TRBJ1-4	CASSPAGGSNEKLFF	TGCGCCAGCAGTCCTGCCGGGGGATCTAATGAAAAACTGTTTTTT
.	TRBV7-9	few	TRBJ2-5	CASVSSYQETQYF	TGTGCCAGCGTCTCTAGTTATCAAGAGACCCAGTACTTC
.	TRBV7-3	.	TRBJ2-1	CASSLGGHHDNEQFF	TGTGCCAGCAGCTTGGGGGGGCACCATGACAATGAGCAGTTCTTC
TRBD1	TRBV3-1	.	TRBJ1-2	CASRQGGNYGYTF	TGTGCCAGCAGGCAGGGGGGGAACTATGGCTACACCTTC
.	TRBV15	few	TRBJ1-2	CATSSTGTHTAGYTF	TGTGCCACCAGCAGCACCGGGACTCACACGGCGGGCTACACCTTC
.	TRBV7-3	.	TRBJ2-1	CASSLGLGSASDEQFF	TGTGCCAGCAGCTTGGGTCTGGGAAGCGCTTCGGATGAGCAGTTCTTC
TRBD2	TRBV5-6	few	TRBJ2-1	CASSLASGRAYNNEQFF	TGTGCCAGCAGCTTGGCCAGCGGGAGGGCCTATAACAATGAGCAGTTCTTC
TRBD1	TRBV6-5	.	TRBJ1-2	CASRLGQGTGYTF	TGTGCCAGCAGACTCGGACAGGGGACTGGCTACACCTTC
.	TRBV29-1	few	TRBJ1-1	CSVEVSVNTEAFF	TGCAGCGTTGAAGTATCCGTGAACACTGAAGCTTTCTTT
TRBD2	TRBV5-6	.	TRBJ2-3	CASSPSGTSGFTDTQYF	TGTGCCAGCAGCCCTTCTGGGACTAGCGGCTTCACAGATACGCAGTATTTT
TRBD1	TRBV13	few	TRBJ2-5	CASSSTGQGGYQETQYF	TGTGCCAGCAGCTCCACCGGACAGGGAGGCTACCAAGAGACCCAGTACTTC
.	TRBV24-1	.	TRBJ2-1	CATSDFLRGGEQFF	TGTGCCACCAGTGATTTTCTGAGGGGAGGTGAGCAGTTCTTC
.	TRBV7-6	few	TRBJ1-5	CASSRSSGPLQPQHF	TGTGCCAGCAGCCGATCCTCTGGCCCGTTACAGCCCCAGCATTTT
.	TRBV6-5	many	TRBJ1-1	CASSYDRTRTEAFF	TGTGCCAGCAGTTACGACAGGACTCGGACTGAAGCTTTCTTT
.	TRBV5-1	.	TRBJ1-1	CASRGEFRPGGTEAFF	TGCGCCAGCAGGGGAGAATTTAGGCCCGGTGGGACTGAAGCTTTCTTT
TRBD2	TRBV3-1	.	TRBJ2-2	CASSYILAESNTGELFF	TGTGCCAGCAGCTATATCCTAGCGGAGTCGAACACCGGGGAGCTGTTTTTT
TRBD2	TRBV20-1	few	TRBJ2-3	CSAHKTLAGAADTQYF	TGCAGTGCTCATAAAACCCTAGCGGGAGCGGCAGATACGCAGTATTTT
.	TRBV3-1	few	TRBJ2-4	CASSSFMEVLAKNIQYF	TGTGCCAGCAGCTCCTTTATGGAGGTACTAGCCAAAAACATTCAGTACTTC